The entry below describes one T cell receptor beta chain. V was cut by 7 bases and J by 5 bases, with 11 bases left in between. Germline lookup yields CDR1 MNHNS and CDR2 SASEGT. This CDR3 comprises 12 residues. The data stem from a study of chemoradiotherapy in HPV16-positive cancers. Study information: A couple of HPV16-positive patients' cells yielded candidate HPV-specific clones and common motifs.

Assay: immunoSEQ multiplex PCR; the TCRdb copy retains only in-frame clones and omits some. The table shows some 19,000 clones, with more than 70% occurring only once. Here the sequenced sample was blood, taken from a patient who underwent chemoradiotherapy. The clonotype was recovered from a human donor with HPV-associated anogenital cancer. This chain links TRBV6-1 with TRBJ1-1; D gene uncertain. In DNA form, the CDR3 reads TGTGCCAGCATCTGGGATCGGACTGAAGCTTTCTTT. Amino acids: CASIWDRTEAFF.